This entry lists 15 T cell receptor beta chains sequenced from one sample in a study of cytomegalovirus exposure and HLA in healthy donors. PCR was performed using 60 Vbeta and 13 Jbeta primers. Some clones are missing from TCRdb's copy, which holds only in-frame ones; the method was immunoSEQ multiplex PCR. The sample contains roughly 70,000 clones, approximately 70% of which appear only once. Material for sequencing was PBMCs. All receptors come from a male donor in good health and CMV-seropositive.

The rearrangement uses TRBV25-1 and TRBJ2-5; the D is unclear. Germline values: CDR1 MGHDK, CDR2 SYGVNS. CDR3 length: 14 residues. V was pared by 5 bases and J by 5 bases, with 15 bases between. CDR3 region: CASSHGGGRETQYF. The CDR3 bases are TGTGCCAGCAGTCACGGCGGCGGCCGGGAGACCCAGTACTTC.

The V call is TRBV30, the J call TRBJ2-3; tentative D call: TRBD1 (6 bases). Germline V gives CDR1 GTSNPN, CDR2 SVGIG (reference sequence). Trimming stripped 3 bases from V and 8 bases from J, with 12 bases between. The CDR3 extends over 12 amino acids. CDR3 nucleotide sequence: TGTGCCTGGAGGGCAGGGGTAGGTACGCAGTATTTT. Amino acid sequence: CAWRAGVGTQYF. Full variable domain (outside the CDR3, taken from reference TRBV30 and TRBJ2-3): SQTIHQWPATLVQPVGSPLSLECTVEGTSNPNLYWYRQAAGRGLQLLFYSVGIGQISSEVPQNLSASRPQDRQFILSSKKLLLSDSGFYLCAWRAGVGTQYFGPGTRLTVL.

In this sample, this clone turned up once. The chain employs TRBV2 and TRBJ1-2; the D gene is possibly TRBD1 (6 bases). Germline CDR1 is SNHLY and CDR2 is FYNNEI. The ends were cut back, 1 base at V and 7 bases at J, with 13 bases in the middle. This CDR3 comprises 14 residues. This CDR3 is CASSEEAGAFGYTF. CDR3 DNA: TGTGCCAGCAGTGAAGAGGCGGGGGCTTTTGGCTACACCTTC.

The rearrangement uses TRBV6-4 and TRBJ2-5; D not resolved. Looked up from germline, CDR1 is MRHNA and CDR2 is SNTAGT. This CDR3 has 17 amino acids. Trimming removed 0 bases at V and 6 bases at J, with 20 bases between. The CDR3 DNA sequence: TGTGCCAGCAGTGACTCGTACTACCCAGAAGTCATGAAGACCCAGTACTTC. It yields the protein CASSDSYYPEVMKTQYF.

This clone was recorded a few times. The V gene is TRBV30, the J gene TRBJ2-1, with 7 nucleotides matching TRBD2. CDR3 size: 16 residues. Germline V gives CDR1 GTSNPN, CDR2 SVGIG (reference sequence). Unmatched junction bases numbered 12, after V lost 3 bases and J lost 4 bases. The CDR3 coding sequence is TGTGCCTGGAGCCATGGGGTAGCGGGCCCTTACAATGAGCAGTTCTTC. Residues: CAWSHGVAGPYNEQFF. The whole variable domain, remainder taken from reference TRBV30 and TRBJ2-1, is SQTIHQWPATLVQPVGSPLSLECTVEGTSNPNLYWYRQAAGRGLQLLFYSVGIGQISSEVPQNLSASRPQDRQFILSSKKLLLSDSGFYLCAWSHGVAGPYNEQFFGPGTRLTVL.

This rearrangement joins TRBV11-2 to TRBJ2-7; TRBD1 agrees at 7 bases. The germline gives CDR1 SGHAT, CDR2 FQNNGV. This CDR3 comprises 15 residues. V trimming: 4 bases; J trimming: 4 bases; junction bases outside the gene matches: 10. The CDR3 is CASSYQSGTVYEQYF. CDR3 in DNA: TGTGCCAGCAGCTACCAATCCGGGACAGTTTACGAGCAGTACTTC. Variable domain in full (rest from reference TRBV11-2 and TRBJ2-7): EAGVAQSPRYKIIEKRQSVAFWCNPISGHATLYWYQQILGQGPKLLIQFQNNGVVDDSQLPKDRFSAERLKGVDSTLKIQPAKLEDSAVYLCASSYQSGTVYEQYFGPGTRLTVT.

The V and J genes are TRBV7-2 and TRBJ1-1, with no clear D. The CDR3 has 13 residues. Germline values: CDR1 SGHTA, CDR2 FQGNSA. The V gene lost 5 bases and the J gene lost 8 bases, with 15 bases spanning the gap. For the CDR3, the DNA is TGTGCCAGCAGCGACTCCTGGACTGAGGAAGCTTTCTTT. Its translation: CASSDSWTEEAFF.

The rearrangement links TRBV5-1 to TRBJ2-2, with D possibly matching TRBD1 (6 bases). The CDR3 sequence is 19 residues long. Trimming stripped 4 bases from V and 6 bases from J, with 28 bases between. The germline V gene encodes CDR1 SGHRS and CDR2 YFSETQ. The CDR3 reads CASSVRPGTGHWSPGELFF. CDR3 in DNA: TGCGCCAGCAGCGTAAGGCCAGGGACGGGACATTGGTCCCCCGGGGAGCTGTTTTTT.

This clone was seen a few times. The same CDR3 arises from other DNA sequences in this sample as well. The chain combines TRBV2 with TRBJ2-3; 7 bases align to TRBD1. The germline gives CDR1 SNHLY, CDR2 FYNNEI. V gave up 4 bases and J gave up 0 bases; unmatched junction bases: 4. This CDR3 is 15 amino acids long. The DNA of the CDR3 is TGTGCCAGCAGTGCGGGGACAGCTAGCACAGATACGCAGTATTTT. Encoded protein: CASSAGTASTDTQYF.

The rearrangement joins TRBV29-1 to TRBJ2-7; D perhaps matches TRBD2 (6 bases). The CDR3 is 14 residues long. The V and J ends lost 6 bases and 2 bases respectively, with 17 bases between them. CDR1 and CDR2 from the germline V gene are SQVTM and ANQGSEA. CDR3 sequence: CSVGGPSLAYEQYF. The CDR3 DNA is TGCAGCGTGGGGGGACCGTCACTCGCCTACGAGCAGTACTTC.

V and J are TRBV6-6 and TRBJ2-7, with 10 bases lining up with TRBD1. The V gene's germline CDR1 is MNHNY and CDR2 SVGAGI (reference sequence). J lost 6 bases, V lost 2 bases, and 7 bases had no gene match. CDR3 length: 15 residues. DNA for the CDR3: TGTGCCAGCAGTTACGTCGAGACAGGGGGCCTCGAGCAGTACTTC. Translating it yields CASSYVETGGLEQYF.

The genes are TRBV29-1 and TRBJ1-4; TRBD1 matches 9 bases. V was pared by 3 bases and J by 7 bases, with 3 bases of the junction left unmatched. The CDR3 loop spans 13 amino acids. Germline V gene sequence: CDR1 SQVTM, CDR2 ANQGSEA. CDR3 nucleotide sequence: TGCAGCGTTGATGGGACAGGGAGTGAAAAACTGTTTTTT. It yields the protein CSVDGTGSEKLFF.

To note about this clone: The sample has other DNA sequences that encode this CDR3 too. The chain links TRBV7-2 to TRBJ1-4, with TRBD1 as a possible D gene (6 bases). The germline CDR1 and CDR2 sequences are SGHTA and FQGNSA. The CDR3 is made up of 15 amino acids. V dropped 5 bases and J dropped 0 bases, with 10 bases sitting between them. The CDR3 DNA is TGTGCCAGCAGCCTAACAGGGCCAACTAATGAAAAACTGTTTTTT. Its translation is CASSLTGPTNEKLFF.

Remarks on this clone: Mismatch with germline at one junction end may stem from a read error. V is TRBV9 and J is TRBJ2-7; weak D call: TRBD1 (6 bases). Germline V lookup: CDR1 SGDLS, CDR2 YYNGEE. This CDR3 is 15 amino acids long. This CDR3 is CASNVGDTGITEQYF. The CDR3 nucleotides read TGTGCCAGCAACGTAGGGGACACCGGGATTACCGAGCAGTACTTC.

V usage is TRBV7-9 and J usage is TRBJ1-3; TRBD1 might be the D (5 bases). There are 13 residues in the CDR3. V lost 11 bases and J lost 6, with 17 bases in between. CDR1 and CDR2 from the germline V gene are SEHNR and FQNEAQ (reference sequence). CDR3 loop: CAGLGGFENTIYF. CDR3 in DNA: TGTGCCGGTCTCGGGGGTTTCGAAAACACCATATATTTT.